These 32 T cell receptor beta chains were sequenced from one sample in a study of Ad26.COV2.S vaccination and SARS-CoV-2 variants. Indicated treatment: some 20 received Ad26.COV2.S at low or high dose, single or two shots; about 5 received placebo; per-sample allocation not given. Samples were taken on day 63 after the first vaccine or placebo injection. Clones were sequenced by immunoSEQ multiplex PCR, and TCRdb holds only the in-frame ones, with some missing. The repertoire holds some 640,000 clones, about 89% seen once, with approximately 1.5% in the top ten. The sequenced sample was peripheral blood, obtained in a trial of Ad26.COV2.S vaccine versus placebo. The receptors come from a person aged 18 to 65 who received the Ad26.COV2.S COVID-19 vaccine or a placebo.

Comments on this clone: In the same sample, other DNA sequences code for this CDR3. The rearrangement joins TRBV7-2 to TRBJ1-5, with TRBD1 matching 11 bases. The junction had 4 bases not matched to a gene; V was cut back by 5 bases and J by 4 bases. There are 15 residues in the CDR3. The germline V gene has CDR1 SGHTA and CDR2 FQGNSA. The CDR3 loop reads CASSPRDRGNQPQHF. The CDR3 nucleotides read TGTGCCAGCAGCCCCCGGGACAGGGGGAATCAGCCCCAGCATTTT.

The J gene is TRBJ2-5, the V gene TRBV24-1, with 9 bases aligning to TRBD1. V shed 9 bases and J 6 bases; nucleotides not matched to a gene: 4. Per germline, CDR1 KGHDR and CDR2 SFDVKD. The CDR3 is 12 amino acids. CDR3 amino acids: CATEDRGQTQYF. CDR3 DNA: TGTGCCACCGAGGACAGGGGCCAGACCCAGTACTTC.

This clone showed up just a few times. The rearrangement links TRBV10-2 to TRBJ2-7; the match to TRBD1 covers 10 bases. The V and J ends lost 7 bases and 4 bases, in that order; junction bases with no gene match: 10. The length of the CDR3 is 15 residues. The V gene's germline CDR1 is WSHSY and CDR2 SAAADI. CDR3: CASTETGGFGYEQYF. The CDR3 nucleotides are TGCGCCAGCACCGAGACAGGGGGCTTTGGTTACGAGCAGTACTTC.

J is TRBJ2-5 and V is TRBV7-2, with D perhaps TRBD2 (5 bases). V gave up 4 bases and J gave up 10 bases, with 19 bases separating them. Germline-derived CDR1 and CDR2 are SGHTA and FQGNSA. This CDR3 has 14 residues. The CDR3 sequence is CASSSTLLVPIQYF. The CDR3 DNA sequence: TGTGCCAGCAGCTCAACCCTACTAGTGCCTATCCAGTACTTC.

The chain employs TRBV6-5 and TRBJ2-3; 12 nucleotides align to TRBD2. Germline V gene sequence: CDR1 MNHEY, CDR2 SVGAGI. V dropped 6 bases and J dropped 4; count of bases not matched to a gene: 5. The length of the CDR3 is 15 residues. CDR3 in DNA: TGTGCCAGCAGCCTACTAGCGGGAGGATCAGATACGCAGTATTTT. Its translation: CASSLLAGGSDTQYF.

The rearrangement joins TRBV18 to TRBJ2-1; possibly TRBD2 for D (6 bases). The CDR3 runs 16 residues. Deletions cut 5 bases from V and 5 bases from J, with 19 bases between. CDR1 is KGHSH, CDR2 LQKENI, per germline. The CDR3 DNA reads TGTGCCAGCTCAGCGATCCTGACGCGGGGCAACAATGAGCAGTTCTTC. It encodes CASSAILTRGNNEQFF.

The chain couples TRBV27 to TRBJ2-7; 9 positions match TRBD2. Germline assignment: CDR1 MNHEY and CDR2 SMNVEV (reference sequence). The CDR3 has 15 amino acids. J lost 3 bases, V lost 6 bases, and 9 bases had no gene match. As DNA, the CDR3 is TGTGCCAGCAGCTCTATAGCGGGGGCCCGCTACGAGCAGTACTTC. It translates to CASSSIAGARYEQYF.

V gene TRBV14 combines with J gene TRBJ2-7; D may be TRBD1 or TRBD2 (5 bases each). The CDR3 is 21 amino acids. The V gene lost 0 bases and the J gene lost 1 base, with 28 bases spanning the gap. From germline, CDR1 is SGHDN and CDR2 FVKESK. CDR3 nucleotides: TGTGCCAGCAGCCAAGAAAGTAGAAGAGTGGTTGGGGGTCCCTCTTCCTACGAGCAGTACTTC. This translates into CASSQESRRVVGGPSSYEQYF. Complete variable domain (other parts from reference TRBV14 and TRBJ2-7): EAGVTQFPSHSVIEKGQTVTLRCDPISGHDNLYWYRRVMGKEIKFLLHFVKESKQDESGMPNNRFLAERTGGTYSTLKVQPAELEDSGVYFCASSQESRRVVGGPSSYEQYFGPGTRLTVT.

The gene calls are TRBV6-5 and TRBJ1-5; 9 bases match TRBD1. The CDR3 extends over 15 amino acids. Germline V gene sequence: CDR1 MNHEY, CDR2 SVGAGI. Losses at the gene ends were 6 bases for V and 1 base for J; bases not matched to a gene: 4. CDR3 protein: CASRQGAGSNQPQHF. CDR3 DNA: TGTGCCAGCAGACAGGGGGCCGGGAGCAATCAGCCCCAGCATTTT.

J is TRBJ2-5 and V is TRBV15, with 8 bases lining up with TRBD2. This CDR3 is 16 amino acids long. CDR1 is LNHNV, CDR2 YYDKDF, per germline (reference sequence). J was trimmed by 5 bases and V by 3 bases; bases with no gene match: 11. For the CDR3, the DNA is TGTGCCACCAGCAGTGTTCTCTCGGGGGGGAGGGAGACCCAGTACTTC. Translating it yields CATSSVLSGGRETQYF.

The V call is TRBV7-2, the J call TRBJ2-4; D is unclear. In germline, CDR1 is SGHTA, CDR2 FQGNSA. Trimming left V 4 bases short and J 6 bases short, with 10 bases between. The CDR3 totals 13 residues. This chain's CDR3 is CASSSDVRNIQYF. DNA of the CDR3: TGTGCCAGCAGCTCCGACGTCCGAAACATTCAGTACTTC.

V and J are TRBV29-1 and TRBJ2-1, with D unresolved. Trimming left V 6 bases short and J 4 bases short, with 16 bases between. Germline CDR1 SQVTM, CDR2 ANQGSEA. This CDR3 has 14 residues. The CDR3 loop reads CSVRASPNYNEQFF. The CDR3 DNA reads TGCAGCGTCCGGGCTAGTCCCAATTACAATGAGCAGTTCTTC.

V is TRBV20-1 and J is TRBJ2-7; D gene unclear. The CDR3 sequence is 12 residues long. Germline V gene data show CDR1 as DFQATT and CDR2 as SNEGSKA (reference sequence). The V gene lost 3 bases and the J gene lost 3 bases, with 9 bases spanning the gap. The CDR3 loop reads CSASAEFYEQYF. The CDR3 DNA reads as TGCAGTGCTAGTGCGGAATTCTACGAGCAGTACTTC.

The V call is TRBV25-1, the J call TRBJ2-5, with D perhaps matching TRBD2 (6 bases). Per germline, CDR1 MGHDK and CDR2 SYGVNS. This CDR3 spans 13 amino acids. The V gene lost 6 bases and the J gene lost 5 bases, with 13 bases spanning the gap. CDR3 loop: CASRKAGRETQYF. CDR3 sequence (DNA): TGTGCCAGCAGAAAGGCGGGGCGGGAGACCCAGTACTTC.

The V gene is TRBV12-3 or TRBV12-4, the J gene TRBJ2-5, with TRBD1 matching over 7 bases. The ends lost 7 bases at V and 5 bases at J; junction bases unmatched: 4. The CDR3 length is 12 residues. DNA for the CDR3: TGTGCCAGCACCCTCAGGGGGGAGACCCAGTACTTC. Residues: CASTLRGETQYF.

In nucleotides, the CDR3 is TGTGCCAGTAGGGACAGAGCGACTTCGAACACCGGGGAGCTGTTTTTT. This translates into CASRDRATSNTGELFF. The chain employs TRBV19 and TRBJ2-2; a possible D gene is TRBD1 (6 bases). CDR1 and CDR2 (germline): LNHDA, SQIVND (reference sequence). V lost 6 bases and J lost 0, with 14 bases in between. This CDR3 comprises 16 residues. Based on the CDR3 plus reference TRBV19 and TRBJ2-2, the full variable domain is DGGITQSPKYLFRKEGQNVTLSCEQNLNHDAMYWYRQDPGQGLRLIYYSQIVNDFQKGDIAEGYSVSREKKESFPLTVTSAQKNPTAFYLCASRDRATSNTGELFFGEGSRLTVL.

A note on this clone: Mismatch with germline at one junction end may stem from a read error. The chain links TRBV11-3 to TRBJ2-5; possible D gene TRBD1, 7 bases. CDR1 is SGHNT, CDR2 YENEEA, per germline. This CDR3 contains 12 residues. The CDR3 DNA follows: TGTGCCAGCAGCTTACAGGGGGGCCCGCCCGACTTC. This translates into CASSLQGGPPDF.

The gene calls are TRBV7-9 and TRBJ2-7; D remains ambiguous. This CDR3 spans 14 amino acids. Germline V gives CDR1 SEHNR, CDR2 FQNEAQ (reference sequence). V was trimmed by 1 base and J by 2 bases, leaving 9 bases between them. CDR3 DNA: TGTGCCAGCAGCTTAGAATATGGGACCTACGAGCAGTACTTC. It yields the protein CASSLEYGTYEQYF.

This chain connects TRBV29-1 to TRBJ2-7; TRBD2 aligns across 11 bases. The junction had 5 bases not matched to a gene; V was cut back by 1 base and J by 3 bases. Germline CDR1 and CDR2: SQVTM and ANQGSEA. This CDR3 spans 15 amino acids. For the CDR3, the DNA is TGCAGCGTTGAAGGAGGTAGCGGGGGGGTCTACGAGCAGTACTTC. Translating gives CSVEGGSGGVYEQYF.

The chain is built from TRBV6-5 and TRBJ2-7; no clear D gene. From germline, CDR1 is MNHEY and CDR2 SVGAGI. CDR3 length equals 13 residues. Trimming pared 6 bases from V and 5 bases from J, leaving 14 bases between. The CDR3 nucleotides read TGTGCCAGCAGCCCCTCCGGACCACACGAGCAGTACTTC. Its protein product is CASSPSGPHEQYF.

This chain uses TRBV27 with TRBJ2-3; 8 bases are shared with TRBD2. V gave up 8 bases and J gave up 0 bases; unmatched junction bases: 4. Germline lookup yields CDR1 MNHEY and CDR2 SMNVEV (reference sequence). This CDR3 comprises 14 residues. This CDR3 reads CASSGGASTDTQYF. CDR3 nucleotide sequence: TGTGCCAGCTCGGGGGGGGCTAGCACAGATACGCAGTATTTT.

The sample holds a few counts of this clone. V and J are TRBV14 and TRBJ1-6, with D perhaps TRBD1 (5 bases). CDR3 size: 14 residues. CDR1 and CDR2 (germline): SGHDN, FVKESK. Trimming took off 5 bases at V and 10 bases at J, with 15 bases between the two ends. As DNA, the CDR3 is TGTGCCAGCAGCTTGGGGGGAGGCGGGTCACCCCTCCACTTT. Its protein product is CASSLGGGGSPLHF.

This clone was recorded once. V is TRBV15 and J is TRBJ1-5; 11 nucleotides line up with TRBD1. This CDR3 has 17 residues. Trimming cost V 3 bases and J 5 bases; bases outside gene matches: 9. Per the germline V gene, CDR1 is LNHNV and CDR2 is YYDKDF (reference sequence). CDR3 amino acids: CATSRDPGTGGDQPQHF. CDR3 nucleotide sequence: TGTGCCACCAGCAGGGACCCCGGGACAGGGGGGGATCAGCCCCAGCATTTT.

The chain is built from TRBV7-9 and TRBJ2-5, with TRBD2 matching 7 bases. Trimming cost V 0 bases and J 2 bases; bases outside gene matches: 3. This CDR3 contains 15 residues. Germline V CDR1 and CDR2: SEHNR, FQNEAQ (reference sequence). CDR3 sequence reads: CASSLAASGQETQYF. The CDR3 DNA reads TGTGCCAGCAGCTTAGCGGCTAGCGGTCAAGAGACCCAGTACTTC.

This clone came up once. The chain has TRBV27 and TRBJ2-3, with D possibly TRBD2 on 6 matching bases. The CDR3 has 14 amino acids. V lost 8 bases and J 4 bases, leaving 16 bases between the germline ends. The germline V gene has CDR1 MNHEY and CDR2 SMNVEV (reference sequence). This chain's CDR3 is CASGRGTGADTQYF. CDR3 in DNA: TGTGCCAGCGGGCGCGGGACCGGGGCAGATACGCAGTATTTT.

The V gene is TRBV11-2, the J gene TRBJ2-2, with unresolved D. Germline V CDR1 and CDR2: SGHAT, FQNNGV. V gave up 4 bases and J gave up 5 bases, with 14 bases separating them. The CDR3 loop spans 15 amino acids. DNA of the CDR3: TGTGCCAGCAGCTCCCCTCCCCCCGCGACCGGGGAGCTGTTTTTT. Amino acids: CASSSPPPATGELFF.

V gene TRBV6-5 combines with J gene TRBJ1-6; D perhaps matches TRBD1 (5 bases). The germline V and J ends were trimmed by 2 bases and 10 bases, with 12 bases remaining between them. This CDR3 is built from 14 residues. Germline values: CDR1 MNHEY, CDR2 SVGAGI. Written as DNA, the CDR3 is TGTGCCAGCAGTTACGCCAGGACAAACTCACCCCTCCACTTT. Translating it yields CASSYARTNSPLHF.

Written as DNA, the CDR3 is TGTGCCAGCAGTGAAGACTACAACCAAGAGACCCAGTACTTC. It codes for CASSEDYNQETQYF. The chain joins TRBV2 to TRBJ2-5; no reliable D call. Germline V CDR1 and CDR2: SNHLY, FYNNEI. V lost 1 base and J lost 0, with 6 bases in between. CDR3 size: 14 residues.

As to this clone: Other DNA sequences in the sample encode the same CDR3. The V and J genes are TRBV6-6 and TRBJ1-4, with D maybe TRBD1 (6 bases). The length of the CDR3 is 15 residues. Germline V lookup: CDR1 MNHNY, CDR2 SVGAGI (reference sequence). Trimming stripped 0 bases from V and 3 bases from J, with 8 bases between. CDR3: CASSYSTGPNEKLFF. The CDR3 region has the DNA TGTGCCAGCAGTTACTCGACAGGACCTAATGAAAAACTGTTTTTT.

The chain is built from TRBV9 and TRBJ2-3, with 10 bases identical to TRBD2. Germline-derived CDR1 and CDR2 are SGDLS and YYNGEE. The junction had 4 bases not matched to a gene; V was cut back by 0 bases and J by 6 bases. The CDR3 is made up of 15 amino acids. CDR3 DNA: TGTGCCAGCAGCGTAGCTAGCGGGGGTAGGGATACGCAGTATTTT. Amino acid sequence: CASSVASGGRDTQYF.

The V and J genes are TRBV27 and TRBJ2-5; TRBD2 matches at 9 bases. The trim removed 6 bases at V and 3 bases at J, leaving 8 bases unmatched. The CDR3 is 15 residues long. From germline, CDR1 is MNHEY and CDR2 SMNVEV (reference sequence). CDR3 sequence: CASRALAGAEETQYF. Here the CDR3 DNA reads TGTGCCAGCAGGGCCTTAGCGGGAGCGGAAGAGACCCAGTACTTC.

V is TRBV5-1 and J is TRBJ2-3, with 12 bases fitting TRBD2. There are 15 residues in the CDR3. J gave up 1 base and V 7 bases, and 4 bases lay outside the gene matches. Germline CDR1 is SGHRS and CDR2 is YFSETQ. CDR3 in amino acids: CASGPSGGGTDTQYF. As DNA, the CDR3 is TGCGCCAGCGGCCCTAGCGGGGGGGGCACAGATACGCAGTATTTT.